Listed below are T cell receptor beta chains from one sample, sequenced in a study of shared clonotypes between healthy human individuals. Using immunoSEQ multiplex PCR, the repertoire was profiled, and TCRdb retains in-frame clones only, with some absent. The sample has hundreds of thousands of clones, more than 95% seen once. The specimen sequenced was naive CD4+ T cells sorted from blood. These receptors all come from a woman aged 25 to 39 in good health. CDR3s include the opening cysteine and the closing phenylalanine or tryptophan. D genes are given only for firm matches. Clone size is shown for a subset of rows, as once, few, many or a class of expanded clone.

>-|TRBV28|TRBJ1-2|-
CASNPDWGRTARNYGYTF
TGTGCCAGTAATCCGGATTGGGGTCGGACCGCTCGTAACTATGGCTACACCTTC
>-|TRBV11-3|TRBJ2-2|-
CASSLDVVGSMNTGELFF
TGTGCCAGCAGCTTAGATGTTGTCGGCAGTATGAACACCGGGGAGCTGTTTTTT
>-|TRBV9|TRBJ1-3|-
CASSVPSGRDGNTIYF
TGTGCCAGCAGCGTACCCTCGGGAAGGGATGGAAACACCATATATTTT
>-|TRBV29-1|TRBJ1-4|-
CSVERRGKLFF
TGCAGCGTTGAACGACGTGGAAAACTGTTTTTT
>TRBD2|TRBV5-1|TRBJ2-1|-
CASNPLAGGAYNEQFF
TGCGCCAGCAACCCTTTAGCGGGAGGCGCCTACAATGAGCAGTTCTTC
>-|TRBV28|TRBJ2-1|once
CASGRPYNEQFF
TGTGCCAGCGGTCGACCCTACAATGAGCAGTTCTTC
>-|TRBV15|TRBJ1-3|-
CATSRGAAGKVGNTIYF
TGTGCCACCAGCAGAGGAGCGGCGGGCAAAGTCGGAAACACCATATATTTT
>-|TRBV18|TRBJ1-1|-
CASSLLGQVNTEAFF
TGTGCCAGCTCACTACTAGGGCAGGTGAACACTGAAGCTTTCTTT
>TRBD1|TRBV5-1|TRBJ2-2|-
CASSQGVSYTGELFF
TGCGCCAGCAGCCAGGGGGTCTCGTACACCGGGGAGCTGTTTTTT
>-|TRBV11-2|TRBJ2-1|once
CASSLVWGEQFF
TGTGCCAGCAGCTTAGTGTGGGGGGAGCAGTTCTTC
>TRBD2|TRBV7-6|TRBJ2-7|-
CASSFPPSGSPSYEQYF
TGTGCCAGCAGCTTTCCCCCTAGCGGGAGTCCCTCCTACGAGCAGTACTTC
>TRBD2|TRBV7-9|TRBJ2-7|-
CASSLIAGGPSEQYF
TGTGCCAGCAGCTTAATAGCGGGAGGGCCCTCCGAGCAGTACTTC
>-|TRBV19|TRBJ1-4|-
CASSGVLGANEKLFF
TGTGCCAGTAGTGGCGTTCTCGGGGCTAATGAAAAACTGTTTTTT
>-|TRBV29-1|TRBJ1-1|-
CSVVGPPTEAFF
TGCAGCGTTGTAGGGCCCCCCACTGAAGCTTTCTTT
>TRBD1|TRBV28|TRBJ2-7|-
CASSLVQGAFEQYF
TGTGCCAGCAGTTTGGTGCAGGGGGCTTTCGAGCAGTACTTC
>-|TRBV5-6|TRBJ2-2|-
CASSSGLKNTGELFF
TGTGCCAGCAGCTCGGGACTCAAGAACACCGGGGAGCTGTTTTTT
>-|TRBV2|TRBJ2-1|-
CASSEDSYNEQFF
TGTGCCAGCAGTGAAGACTCCTACAATGAGCAGTTCTTC
>-|TRBV23-1|TRBJ2-4|-
CASKASKNIQYF
TGCGCCAGCAAAGCTTCCAAAAACATTCAGTACTTC
>-|TRBV30|TRBJ1-3|few
CAWSVLNTIYF
TGTGCCTGGAGTGTGCTGAACACCATATATTTT
>TRBD2|TRBV15|TRBJ2-1|-
CATSSRLAGGVGYNEQFF
TGTGCCACCAGCAGCAGACTAGCGGGAGGGGTTGGGTACAATGAGCAGTTCTTC
>TRBD1|TRBV11-2|TRBJ1-1|-
CASSLNRGAKNTEAFF
TGTGCCAGCAGCTTAAACAGGGGGGCCAAGAACACTGAAGCTTTCTTT
>-|TRBV2|TRBJ1-3|-
CASSDVTRGNTIYF
TGTGCCAGCAGTGACGTTACTAGGGGAAACACCATATATTTT
>-|TRBV28|TRBJ2-5|-
CASSFTETQYF
TGTGCCAGCAGTTTTACAGAGACCCAGTACTTC
>TRBD1|TRBV27|TRBJ2-1|-
CASTRDRGRGEQFF
TGTGCCAGCACCAGGGACAGGGGGCGCGGTGAGCAGTTCTTC
>TRBD1|TRBV10-3|TRBJ1-3|-
CAISDSWTGEVIWGNTIYF
TGTGCCATCAGTGACTCATGGACAGGGGAGGTTATTTGGGGAAACACCATATATTTT
>-|TRBV5-1|TRBJ2-7|-
CASSIGFSEGGEQYF
TGCGCCAGCAGCATTGGTTTTTCCGAAGGTGGCGAGCAGTACTTC
>-|TRBV5-6|TRBJ1-1|-
CASSLEVGGQAFF
TGTGCCAGCAGCTTGGAGGTGGGGGGCCAAGCTTTCTTT
>-|TRBV6-6|TRBJ2-7|-
CASSYLVTEQYF
TGTGCCAGCAGTTATTTAGTAACCGAGCAGTACTTC
>TRBD1|TRBV5-1|TRBJ1-1|-
CASSLVGQGNTEAFF
TGCGCCAGCAGCCTTGTAGGACAGGGGAACACTGAAGCTTTCTTT
>TRBD1|TRBV27|TRBJ1-2|-
CASSLRQGANYGYTF
TGTGCCAGCAGTTTAAGGCAGGGGGCGAACTATGGCTACACCTTC
>TRBD2|TRBV18|TRBJ2-7|-
CASSPLAGEGVGEQYF
TGTGCCAGCTCACCCTTAGCGGGAGAGGGGGTTGGCGAGCAGTACTTC
>TRBD1|TRBV5-1|TRBJ2-1|-
CASSPDRSILYNEQFF
TGCGCCAGCAGCCCGGACAGGTCTATCCTCTACAATGAGCAGTTCTTC
>TRBD2|TRBV6-6|TRBJ2-1|-
CASSSPSGLAVDEQFF
TGTGCCAGCAGTTCCCCCTCGGGACTAGCGGTCGATGAGCAGTTCTTC
>-|TRBV28|TRBJ1-1|-
CASTELTGNTEAFF
TGTGCCAGCACCGAGTTGACGGGGAACACTGAAGCTTTCTTT
>TRBD1|TRBV5-1|TRBJ1-1|-
CASIPGQGETEAFF
TGCGCCAGCATCCCAGGACAGGGAGAAACTGAAGCTTTCTTT
>-|TRBV5-1|TRBJ2-3|-
CASSLGPKLTDTQYF
TGCGCCAGCAGCTTGGGGCCGAAACTGACAGATACGCAGTATTTT
>-|TRBV5-1|TRBJ2-6|-
CASSVDSSGANVLTF
TGCGCCAGCAGCGTGGACAGCTCTGGGGCCAACGTCCTGACTTTC
>-|TRBV27|TRBJ1-1|-
CASSGVGTEAFF
TGTGCCAGCAGCGGGGTTGGCACTGAAGCTTTCTTT
>TRBD2|TRBV28|TRBJ2-1|-
CASSLLAGSYNEQFF
TGTGCCAGCAGTTTACTAGCGGGGTCCTACAATGAGCAGTTCTTC
>-|TRBV4-1|TRBJ1-4|-
CASSQLPPGATNEKLFF
TGCGCCAGCAGCCAACTCCCGCCGGGAGCAACTAATGAAAAACTGTTTTTT
>-|TRBV5-1|TRBJ2-1|-
CASSWGSPIQFF
TGCGCCAGCAGCTGGGGGAGCCCAATCCAGTTCTTC